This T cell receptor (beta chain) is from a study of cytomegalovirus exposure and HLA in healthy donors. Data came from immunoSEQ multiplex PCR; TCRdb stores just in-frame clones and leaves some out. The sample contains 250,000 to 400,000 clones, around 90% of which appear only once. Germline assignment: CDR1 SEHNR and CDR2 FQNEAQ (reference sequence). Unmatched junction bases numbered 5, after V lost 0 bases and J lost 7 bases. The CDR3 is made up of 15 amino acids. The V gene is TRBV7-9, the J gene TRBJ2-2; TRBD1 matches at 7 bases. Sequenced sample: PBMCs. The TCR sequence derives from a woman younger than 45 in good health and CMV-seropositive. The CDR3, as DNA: TGTGCCAGCAGCTTAGCACAGGGGTTGATCGGGGAGCTGTTTTTT. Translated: CASSLAQGLIGELFF.